This T cell receptor (beta chain) was captured in a study of CD4 T cells in relation to SARS-CoV-2 and coronaviruses. Study details: The HLA restriction of the shared crossreactive spike epitopes was mapped.

Repertoires were generated with immunoSEQ multiplex PCR, while TCRdb's copy carries only in-frame clones and drops some. The sample includes under 14,000 clones, about 81% of them seen just once. CD4+ T cells from unexposed donors were obtained before the COVID-19 pandemic (2011-2018). After 10 to 11 days of culture, CD4+ T cells were isolated. PBMCs were plated at two million per well in IL-2-containing medium. This clone has just a few counts. Antigen unknown. V was clipped by 8 bases and J by 8 bases; unmatched bases: 11. Germline V gene lookup returns CDR1 SEHNR and CDR2 FQNEAQ (reference sequence). The CDR3 runs 14 residues.

Sequencing used CD4+ T cells from PBMCs, cultured in vitro. V gene TRBV7-9 combines with J gene TRBJ2-1; 8 bases are a match to TRBD2. The clonotype originates from a human donor in good health. The CDR3 region has the DNA TGTGCCAGCTTAAGATACCGTAGCGGGGATGAGCAGTTCTTC. Protein product: CASLRYRSGDEQFF.